This T cell receptor beta chain is from a study of CD8 T cell repertoires and HIV-1 epitope variants. Per germline, CDR1 SGHVS and CDR2 FQNEAQ. The CDR3 runs to 14 residues. The V and J ends lost 1 base and 0 bases respectively, with 4 bases between them. Clones were read by immunoSEQ multiplex PCR, and TCRdb kept only the in-frame ones, dropping some. The sample lists about 5,300 clones; approximately 65% were seen once. By proportion, this clone is medium-sized. Antigen: not known. The rearrangement links TRBV7-8 to TRBJ2-1; D is undetermined. The origin of this receptor is a male donor with HIV. The specimen sequenced was cultured CD8+ T cells derived from PBMCs. CDR3: CASSLDSSYNEQFF. DNA of the CDR3: TGTGCCAGCAGCTTAGATAGCTCCTACAATGAGCAGTTCTTC.